This T cell receptor (beta chain) was identified during a study of T-cell memory formation after mild COVID-19. Regarding the study as a whole: SARS-CoV-2 specificity was not confirmed for second-wave clones peaking on day 37. Day 15 to 85 contracting clones showed balanced CD4/CD8; day 15 to 37 expanders favored CD4+. CD4+ contracting clones were found mainly in CM and EM, and CD8+ ones in EMRA.

TCRdb re-analysed the 5' RACE reads in MiXCR, keeping a single row per CDR3 protein. The data hold 130,000 to 150,000 distinct CDR3 sequences, with under 25% observed a single time. In this sample, this clonotype turned up a few times. Its antigen is not identified. Germline-derived CDR1 and CDR2 are SGHRS and YFSETQ. Trimming took off 5 bases at V and 2 bases at J, with 14 bases between the two ends. The CDR3 length is 14 residues. Sequenced material: PBMCs or a T cell subset sorted from them (not recorded which). This chain links TRBV5-1 with TRBJ2-7; D is possibly TRBD1 or TRBD2 (6 bases each). This receptor was obtained from an adult woman who had mild COVID-19 (a few samples of this study predate the infection). Cell type and time point are not known. The CDR3 loop is CASRRGVDTYEQYF. As DNA, the CDR3 is TGCGCCAGCAGGAGGGGGGTTGATACCTACGAGCAGTACTTC.